The 30 T cell receptor beta chains presented below share a single source sample, sequenced in a study of persistence of HIV-infected CD4 T cells. The stimulus was lysate of CMV-infected fibroblasts, around 10 ug/mL. Sorted nonresponding memory CD4+ T cells were CD40L-negative, CD69-negative, CD45RO-high. Their antigens are not known. Sequencing used immunoSEQ version 4 in survey mode. Profiled with immunoSEQ multiplex PCR; TCRdb holds only in-frame clones, not every one. Among fewer than 40,000 clones, roughly four fifths were seen once, and the ten largest hold about 0.9%. The sample consisted of CD4+ T cells sorted from PBMCs after roughly 18-hour stimulation, taken from a patient who received antiretroviral therapy. These receptors were collected from an adult man with HIV who was CMV-seropositive.

The chain carries TRBV10-1 and TRBJ1-2, with D unresolved. The CDR3 length is 16 residues. The germline V gene encodes CDR1 WNHNN and CDR2 SYGVQD (reference sequence). The germline V and J ends were trimmed by 0 bases and 7 bases, with 18 bases remaining between them. The CDR3 loop is CASSESRFGNLVGYTF. CDR3 bases: TGCGCCAGCAGTGAGTCCAGGTTTGGAAATTTGGTTGGCTACACCTTC.

This rearrangement joins TRBV5-1 to TRBJ2-2; D unclear. Germline lookup yields CDR1 SGHRS and CDR2 YFSETQ. Trimming left V 2 bases short and J 5 bases short, with 13 bases between. CDR3 length: 15 amino acids. The CDR3 region is CASSLLAAATGELFF. CDR3 in DNA: TGCGCCAGCAGCTTACTGGCCGCTGCAACCGGGGAGCTGTTTTTT.

The rearrangement joins TRBV6-5 to TRBJ2-2; TRBD1 might be the D (5 bases). Germline CDR1 reads MNHEY; CDR2 reads SVGAGI. The CDR3 is 13 amino acids. V dropped 7 bases and J dropped 4 bases, with 10 bases sitting between them. As DNA, the CDR3 is TGTGCCAGCAAACGACAGCCCACCGGGGAGCTGTTTTTT. Protein product: CASKRQPTGELFF.

The chain recombines TRBV6-6 with TRBJ1-2; unclear D gene. CDR3 length: 14 amino acids. The germline CDR1 and CDR2 sequences are MNHNY and SVGAGI (reference sequence). With 2 bases removed from V and 7 bases from J, the gap between germline ends came to 14 bases. The CDR3 spells CASSYLLERSGYTF. The CDR3 coding sequence is TGTGCCAGCAGTTACCTTCTGGAGAGGAGTGGCTACACCTTC.

This clone was detected a few times. This chain uses TRBV3-1 (or the pseudogene TRBV3-2) with TRBJ2-2; the D gene is possibly TRBD1 (5 bases). The CDR3 sequence is 13 residues long. Germline CDR1 and CDR2: LGHDT and YNNKEL (reference sequence). Trimming took 4 bases from V and 4 from J, leaving 7 bases between them. CDR3 DNA sequence: TGTGCCAGCAGCCTGCAGGGCACCGGGGAGCTGTTTTTT. Translated, it gives CASSLQGTGELFF.

The chain combines TRBV7-9 with TRBJ2-2; 8 nucleotides match TRBD1. The V gene's germline CDR1 is SEHNR and CDR2 FQNEAQ (reference sequence). V was clipped by 8 bases and J by 4 bases; unmatched bases: 9. The CDR3 is 15 residues long. The CDR3 protein is CASHRDRHSTGELFF. The CDR3 DNA reads TGTGCCAGCCACCGGGACAGGCACTCCACCGGGGAGCTGTTTTTT.

There are a few counts of this clone. This chain joins TRBV24-1 and TRBJ1-2; the D gene is possibly TRBD1 (5 bases). This CDR3 has 15 residues. The V gene lost 4 bases and the J gene lost 6 bases, with 17 bases spanning the gap. CDR1 is KGHDR, CDR2 SFDVKD, per germline. The CDR3 nucleotides are TGTGCCACCAGTGAAAAGGGGCCCAAGATTGATGGCTACACCTTC. Its translation is CATSEKGPKIDGYTF.

The V gene is TRBV2, the J gene TRBJ2-1, with 10 positions matching TRBD1. The CDR3 spans 15 residues. The V and J ends lost 8 bases and 6 bases, in that order; junction bases with no gene match: 10. The germline V gene has CDR1 SNHLY and CDR2 FYNNEI. In DNA form, the CDR3 reads TGTGCCAGCCGGGCTGGGACAGGGGTCCTCAATGAGCAGTTCTTC. This encodes CASRAGTGVLNEQFF.

This chain links TRBV18 with TRBJ1-3; D remains unclear. This CDR3 has 14 amino acids. Trimming removed 6 bases from V and 1 base from J, with 10 bases in between. Germline V lookup: CDR1 KGHSH, CDR2 LQKENI. The CDR3: CASSLGSSGNTIYF. As DNA, the CDR3 is TGTGCCAGCTCCCTCGGGTCTTCTGGAAACACCATATATTTT.

The V gene is TRBV28, the J gene TRBJ2-1; D tentatively fits TRBD1 or TRBD2 (5 bases each). The germline V gene has CDR1 MDHEN and CDR2 SYDVKM. Trimming stripped 10 bases from V and 15 bases from J, with 25 bases between. The CDR3 sequence is 13 residues long. The chain's CDR3 is CAIDAGLRGDTFF. In DNA, the CDR3 is TGTGCCATCGACGCAGGCCTAAGGGGAGATACGTTCTTC.

This rearrangement joins TRBV6-6 to TRBJ2-7; D call uncertain. In germline, CDR1 is MNHNY, CDR2 SVGAGI (reference sequence). Trimming removed 4 bases from V and 6 bases from J, with 22 bases in between. This CDR3 comprises 16 residues. The CDR3 here is CASSSTDPGVGSEQYF. CDR3 sequence (DNA): TGTGCCAGCAGTTCCACGGACCCAGGAGTAGGGTCCGAGCAGTACTTC.

This sequence joins TRBV10-3 and TRBJ2-3, with 8 bases lining up with TRBD2. Germline-derived CDR1 and CDR2 are ENHRY and SYGVKD. The CDR3 loop spans 14 amino acids. Trimming at V came to 2 bases and at J to 5 bases, leaving 3 bases not matched to a gene. The CDR3 protein is CAISEAGGLDTQYF. CDR3 DNA: TGTGCCATCAGTGAGGCGGGGGGACTAGATACGCAGTATTTT.

The rearrangement links TRBV18 to TRBJ1-5, with 8 positions matching TRBD1. Losses at the gene ends were 4 bases for V and 3 bases for J; bases not matched to a gene: 2. The V gene's germline CDR1 is KGHSH and CDR2 LQKENI. The CDR3 consists of 14 residues. CDR3 residues: CASSLTGDNQPQHF. DNA for the CDR3: TGTGCCAGCTCACTGACAGGGGACAATCAGCCCCAGCATTTT.

A few counts support this clone. This chain connects TRBV2 to TRBJ2-7; either TRBD1 or TRBD2 may supply D (5 bases each). V dropped 8 bases and J dropped 4 bases, with 18 bases sitting between them. The length of the CDR3 is 14 residues. Germline V gene lookup returns CDR1 SNHLY and CDR2 FYNNEI. In nucleotides, the CDR3 is TGTGCCAGCGGGGGTAGGGGCTTGTCGTACGAGCAGTACTTC. Encoded protein: CASGGRGLSYEQYF.

The chain uses TRBV3-1 (or the pseudogene TRBV3-2) and TRBJ2-6; D unclear. V was trimmed by 6 bases and J by 0 bases, leaving 12 bases between them. This CDR3 comprises 16 residues. CDR1 and CDR2 (germline): LGHDT, YNNKEL (reference sequence). Written as DNA, the CDR3 is TGTGCCAGCAGACCTCCTCACAGCTCTGGGGCCAACGTCCTGACTTTC. It encodes CASRPPHSSGANVLTF.

The chain has TRBV6-2 or TRBV6-3 and TRBJ1-5; D is uncertain. Per the germline V gene, CDR1 is MNHEY and CDR2 is SVGEGT. CDR3 length equals 16 residues. V lost 5 bases and J 6 bases, leaving 20 bases between the germline ends. CDR3 DNA sequence: TGTGCCAGCAGTAAGCCCGGCGGGATGCGGGGTCAGCCCCAGCATTTT. This sequence encodes CASSKPGGMRGQPQHF.

This clone was recorded only once. The chain uses TRBV10-3 and TRBJ1-6; D gene unclear. The CDR3 extends over 14 amino acids. CDR1 and CDR2 (germline): ENHRY, SYGVKD. Trimming stripped 6 bases from V and 10 bases from J, with 16 bases between. CDR3 loop: CAISKEPVGSPLHF. CDR3 in DNA: TGTGCCATCAGCAAGGAACCCGTAGGGTCACCCCTCCACTTT.

The chain couples TRBV6-2 or TRBV6-3 to TRBJ2-2; no clear D. Germline V gives CDR1 MNHEY, CDR2 SVGEGT. Trimming took off 5 bases at V and 3 bases at J, with 13 bases between the two ends. The CDR3 length is 15 residues. CDR3: CASSRLKTDTGELFF. CDR3 in DNA: TGTGCCAGCAGTCGACTGAAAACGGACACCGGGGAGCTGTTTTTT.

This clone was seen a few times. The chain combines TRBV20-1 with TRBJ2-3; a weak D match, TRBD2 (5 bases). Germline V gene lookup returns CDR1 DFQATT and CDR2 SNEGSKA (reference sequence). The CDR3 is made up of 11 amino acids. V was trimmed by 5 bases and J by 4 bases, leaving 7 bases between them. The CDR3 reads CSAGSPDTQYF. CDR3 DNA sequence: TGCAGTGCTGGGAGCCCAGATACGCAGTATTTT.

The chain is built from TRBV14 and TRBJ1-3; TRBD1 might be the D (6 bases). From germline, CDR1 is SGHDN and CDR2 FVKESK. Trimming pared 4 bases from V and 4 bases from J, leaving 14 bases between. This CDR3 region has 15 residues. CDR3 nucleotide sequence: TGTGCCAGCAGCCTGCGTCAGGGGTCCGGAAACACCATATATTTT. Translated, it gives CASSLRQGSGNTIYF.

The V gene is TRBV5-4, the J gene TRBJ2-7; TRBD1 aligns across 9 bases. The CDR3 loop spans 15 amino acids. From germline, CDR1 is SGHNT and CDR2 YYREEE (reference sequence). V lost 3 bases to trimming and J lost 0 bases; unmatched junction nucleotides: 4. The DNA for the CDR3 is TGTGCCAGCAGCTCCAGACAGGGGGTCTCCTACGAGCAGTACTTC. Translating gives CASSSRQGVSYEQYF.

This clone turned up a few times. The V gene is TRBV6-5, the J gene TRBJ1-5; 7 positions match TRBD1. Germline-derived CDR1 and CDR2 are MNHEY and SVGAGI. The CDR3 runs to 14 residues. Unmatched junction bases numbered 5, after V lost 6 bases and J lost 3 bases. The CDR3, as DNA: TGTGCCAGCAGCGCGGGACAGCTCAATCAGCCCCAGCATTTT. Translating it yields CASSAGQLNQPQHF.

The chain uses TRBV14 and TRBJ2-3; tentative D call: TRBD2 (7 bases). There are 17 residues in the CDR3. The V end was cut by 4 bases, the J end by 0 bases, with 17 bases between. The germline gives CDR1 SGHDN, CDR2 FVKESK. CDR3 residues: CASSRPLGGGSTDTQYF. In nucleotides, the CDR3 is TGTGCCAGCAGCCGTCCTTTAGGGGGGGGAAGCACAGATACGCAGTATTTT.

V usage is TRBV6-2 or TRBV6-3 and J usage is TRBJ1-6; TRBD1 aligns across 7 bases. With 6 bases clipped from V and 5 bases from J, the junction kept 7 bases outside the gene matches. The germline CDR1 and CDR2 sequences are MNHEY and SVGEGT. The CDR3 runs to 15 residues. DNA of the CDR3: TGTGCCAGCAGCCGCCCGGGACAGAATAATTCACCCCTCCACTTT. Encoded protein: CASSRPGQNNSPLHF.

The rearrangement links TRBV18 to TRBJ2-4; D ambiguous. The CDR3 totals 13 residues. CDR1 and CDR2 from the germline V gene are KGHSH and LQKENI. Between the trimmed V and J ends, which lost 6 bases and 6 bases, there was a span of 12 bases. The DNA for the CDR3 is TGTGCCAGCTCCCAATCCCACGGAAACATTCAGTACTTC. Amino acids: CASSQSHGNIQYF.

The chain joins TRBV3-1 (or the pseudogene TRBV3-2) to TRBJ2-7; 9 nucleotides line up with TRBD1. The germline V gene encodes CDR1 LGHDT and CDR2 YNNKEL (reference sequence). J gave up 9 bases and V 1 base, and 7 bases lay outside the gene matches. This CDR3 contains 14 residues. CDR3 sequence reads: CASSQGGTGHGQYF. The CDR3 DNA reads TGTGCCAGCAGCCAAGGAGGGACAGGGCACGGGCAGTACTTC.

V is TRBV5-4 and J is TRBJ2-2, with 10 bases matching TRBD1. Germline CDR1 reads SGHNT; CDR2 reads YYREEE (reference sequence). Germline trimming cut 1 base from V and 5 bases from J; bases unmatched to any gene: 2. The CDR3 runs to 15 residues. DNA of the CDR3: TGTGCCAGCAGCTTGCCGGACAGGGGGACCGGGGAGCTGTTTTTT. Protein product: CASSLPDRGTGELFF.

The chain carries TRBV18 and TRBJ1-4; D not resolved. The ends were cut back, 2 bases at V and 7 bases at J, with 17 bases in the middle. Germline CDR1 reads KGHSH; CDR2 reads LQKENI. This CDR3 contains 16 residues. In nucleotides, the CDR3 is TGTGCCAGCTCACCATATCCGGTACAGACGACTGAAAAACTGTTTTTT. Its translation is CASSPYPVQTTEKLFF.

J is TRBJ2-1 and V is TRBV6-4; 9 bases are a match to TRBD1. In germline, CDR1 is MRHNA, CDR2 SNTAGT. CDR3 length: 16 residues. The V segment lost 4 bases and the J segment 5 bases; nucleotides outside the gene matches: 9. The CDR3 coding sequence is TGTGCCAGCAGTGCAAACCCGGGACAGGGAAACAATGAGCAGTTCTTC. It is translated as CASSANPGQGNNEQFF.

The chain recombines TRBV4-3 with TRBJ1-3, with no clear D. The CDR3 is 15 residues long. Per the germline V gene, CDR1 is LGHNA and CDR2 is YSLEER. Trimming shortened V by 0 bases and J by 0 bases, and 6 bases separated the two germline ends. The CDR3 DNA reads TGCGCCAGCAGCCAAGATAACCACTCTGGAAACACCATATATTTT. It is translated as CASSQDNHSGNTIYF.